This T cell receptor beta chain came from a study of response to subunit inactivated influenza vaccine. The CDR3 is 14 amino acids. Trimming shortened V by 4 bases and J by 1 base, and 10 bases separated the two germline ends. CDR1 and CDR2 (germline): LNHNV, YYDKDF (reference sequence). TCRdb re-called the RT-PCR reads with MiXCR, one entry per CDR3 protein. This sample yields 700,000 to 900,000 distinct CDR3 sequences, of which approximately 22% are seen a single time; roughly 10% belongs to the top ten. The V gene is TRBV15, the J gene TRBJ2-5; D not resolved. This TCR was recovered from a man aged 45-65 years who received an inactivated influenza vaccine. The sample was PBMCs from blood, taken around 5 days after vaccination. The CDR3 loop reads CATSKADPQETQYF. The CDR3 DNA sequence: TGTGCCACCAGCAAGGCGGACCCCCAAGAGACCCAGTACTTC.